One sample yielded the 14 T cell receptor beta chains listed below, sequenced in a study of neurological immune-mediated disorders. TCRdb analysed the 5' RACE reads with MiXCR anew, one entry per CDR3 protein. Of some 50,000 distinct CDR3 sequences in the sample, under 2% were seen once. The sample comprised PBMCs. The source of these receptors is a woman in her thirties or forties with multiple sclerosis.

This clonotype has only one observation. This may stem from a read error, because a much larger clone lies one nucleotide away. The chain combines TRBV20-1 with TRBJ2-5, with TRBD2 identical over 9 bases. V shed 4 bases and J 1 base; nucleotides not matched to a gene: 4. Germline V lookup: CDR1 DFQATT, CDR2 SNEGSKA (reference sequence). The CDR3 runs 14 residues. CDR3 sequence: CSAMGTSLQETQYF. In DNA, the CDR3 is TGCAGTGCTATGGGGACTAGCCTCCAAGAGACCCAGTACTTC.

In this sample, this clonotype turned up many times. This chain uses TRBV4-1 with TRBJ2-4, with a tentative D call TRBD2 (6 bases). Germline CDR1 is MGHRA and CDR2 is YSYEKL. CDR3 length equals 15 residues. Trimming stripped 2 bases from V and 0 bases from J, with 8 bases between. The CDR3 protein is CASSQNSGAKNIQYF. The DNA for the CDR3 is TGCGCCAGCAGCCAAAATAGCGGAGCCAAAAACATTCAGTACTTC.

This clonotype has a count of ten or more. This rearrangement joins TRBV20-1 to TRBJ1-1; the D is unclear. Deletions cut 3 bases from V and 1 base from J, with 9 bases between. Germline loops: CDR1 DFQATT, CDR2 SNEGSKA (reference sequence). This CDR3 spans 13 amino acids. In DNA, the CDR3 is TGCAGTGCTAGCAATCCAGGGAACACTGAAGCTTTCTTT. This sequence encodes CSASNPGNTEAFF.

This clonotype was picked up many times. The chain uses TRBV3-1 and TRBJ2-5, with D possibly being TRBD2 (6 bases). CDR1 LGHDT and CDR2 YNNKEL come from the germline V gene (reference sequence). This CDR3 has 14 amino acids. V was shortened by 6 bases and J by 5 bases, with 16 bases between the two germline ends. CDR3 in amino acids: CASSFGELAETQYF. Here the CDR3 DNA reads TGTGCCAGCAGTTTCGGAGAGCTAGCGGAGACCCAGTACTTC.

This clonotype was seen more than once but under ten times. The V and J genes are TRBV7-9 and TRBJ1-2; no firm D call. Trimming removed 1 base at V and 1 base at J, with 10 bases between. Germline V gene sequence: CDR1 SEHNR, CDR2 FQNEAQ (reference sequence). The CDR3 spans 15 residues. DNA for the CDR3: TGTGCCAGCAGCTTAGTTCAGGCGGATAACTATGGCTACACCTTC. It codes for CASSLVQADNYGYTF. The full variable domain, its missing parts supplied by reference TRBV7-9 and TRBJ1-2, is DTGVSQNPRHKITKRGQNVTFRCDPISEHNRLYWYRQTLGQGPEFLTYFQNEAQLEKSRLLSDRFSAERPKGSFSTLEIQRTEQGDSAMYLCASSLVQADNYGYTFGSGTRLTVV.

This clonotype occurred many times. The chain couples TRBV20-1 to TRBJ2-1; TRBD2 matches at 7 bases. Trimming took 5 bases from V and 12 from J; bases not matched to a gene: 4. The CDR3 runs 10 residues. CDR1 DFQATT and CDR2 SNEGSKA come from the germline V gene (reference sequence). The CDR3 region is CSAWGRGQFF. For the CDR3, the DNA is TGCAGTGCTTGGGGGAGGGGGCAGTTCTTC.

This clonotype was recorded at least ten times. The CDR3 DNA reads TGCGCCAGCAGCTTGGACCTGGACACTGAAGCTTTCTTT. Protein: CASSLDLDTEAFF. The V call is TRBV5-1, the J call TRBJ1-1; no firm D call. Germline lookup yields CDR1 SGHRS and CDR2 YFSETQ. V lost 0 bases and J lost 3, with 6 bases in between. There are 13 residues in the CDR3.

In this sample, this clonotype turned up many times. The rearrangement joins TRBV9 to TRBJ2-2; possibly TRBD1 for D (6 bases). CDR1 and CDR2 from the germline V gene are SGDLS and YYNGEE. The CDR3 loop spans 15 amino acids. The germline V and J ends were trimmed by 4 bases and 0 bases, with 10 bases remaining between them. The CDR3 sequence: CASSSWDTNTGELFF. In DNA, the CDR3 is TGTGCCAGCAGCTCCTGGGACACGAACACCGGGGAGCTGTTTTTT.

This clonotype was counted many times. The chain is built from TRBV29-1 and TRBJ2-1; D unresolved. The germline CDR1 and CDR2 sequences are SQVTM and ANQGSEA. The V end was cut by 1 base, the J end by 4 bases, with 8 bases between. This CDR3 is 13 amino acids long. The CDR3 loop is CSVEGTDYNEQFF. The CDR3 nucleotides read TGCAGCGTTGAAGGGACGGATTACAATGAGCAGTTCTTC.

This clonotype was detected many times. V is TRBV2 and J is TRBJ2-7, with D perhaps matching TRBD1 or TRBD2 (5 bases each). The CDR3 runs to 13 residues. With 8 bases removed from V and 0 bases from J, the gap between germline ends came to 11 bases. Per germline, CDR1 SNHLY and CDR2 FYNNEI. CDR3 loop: CASLRGASYEQYF. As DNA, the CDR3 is TGTGCCAGCCTGAGGGGAGCCTCCTACGAGCAGTACTTC.

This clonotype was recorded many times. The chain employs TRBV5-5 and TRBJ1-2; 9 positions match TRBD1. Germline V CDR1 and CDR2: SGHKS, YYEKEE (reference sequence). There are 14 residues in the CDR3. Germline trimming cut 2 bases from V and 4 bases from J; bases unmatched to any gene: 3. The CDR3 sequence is CASSLQGAGYGYTF. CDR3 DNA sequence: TGTGCCAGCAGCTTACAGGGGGCTGGCTATGGCTACACCTTC.

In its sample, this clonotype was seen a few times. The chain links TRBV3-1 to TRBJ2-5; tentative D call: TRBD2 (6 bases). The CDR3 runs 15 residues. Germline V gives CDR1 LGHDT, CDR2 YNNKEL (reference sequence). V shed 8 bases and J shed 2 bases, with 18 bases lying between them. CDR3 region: CASSPPGGEQETQYF. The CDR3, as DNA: TGTGCCAGCTCTCCCCCTGGCGGGGAGCAAGAGACCCAGTACTTC.

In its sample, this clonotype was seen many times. The CDR3 protein is CASSYSLAGGENTQYF. The CDR3 DNA reads TGTGCCAGCAGTTACTCCCTAGCGGGGGGGGAAAATACGCAGTATTTT. The V and J genes are TRBV6-5 and TRBJ2-3; 12 positions match TRBD2. Losses at the gene ends were 0 bases for V and 7 bases for J; bases not matched to a gene: 5. CDR3 size: 16 residues. CDR1 and CDR2 (germline): MNHEY, SVGAGI.

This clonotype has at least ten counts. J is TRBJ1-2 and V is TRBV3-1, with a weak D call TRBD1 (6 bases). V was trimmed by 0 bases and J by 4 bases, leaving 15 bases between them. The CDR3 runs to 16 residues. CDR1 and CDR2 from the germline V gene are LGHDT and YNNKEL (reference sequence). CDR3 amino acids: CASSQDRAGAVYGYTF. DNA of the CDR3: TGTGCCAGCAGCCAAGATCGAGCAGGGGCGGTCTATGGCTACACCTTC.